Included here is one T cell receptor (delta chain) sequence, with context. What it binds is unknown. These data come from a study of Vδ1+ human thymocytes. Alphabeta T cells were depleted, then CD3+ Vdelta1+ Vdelta2- thymocytes were FACS-sorted. Trimming stripped 5 bases from V and 1 base from J, with 20 bases between. This CDR3 has 17 amino acids. Germline CDR1 is TSWWSYY and CDR2 is QGS. Extracted RNA was reverse transcribed into cDNA. CDR3 amplicons came from multiplex PCR with pooled V-gene forward and constant-region reverse primers. TCRdb re-processed the multiplex PCR reads using CATT. Found here are just under 55,000 delta-chain clones, about 16% of them singletons; the top ten hold roughly 0.5%. Findings and limits, study-wide: In the thymus, TRG and TRD repertoires looked highly polyclonal with Gaussian CDR3 lengths. TRD repertoires were essentially private, unlike widely shared TRG clonotypes. About 20% of thymic delta-chain sequences were Vdelta2, with few Vdelta3, unlike blood Vdelta1+ controls.

The receptor comes from a boy younger than two who had congenital heart surgery. The V and J genes are TRDV1 and TRDJ1, with D tentatively TRDD3 (6 bases). Sequenced input: Vdelta1+ gamma-delta thymocytes from the thymus. Indicated subset: FACS-sorted CD3+ TCRalphabeta- TCRVdelta1+ TCRVdelta2- thymocytes. CDR3 amino acids: CALGPGGTRALTDKLIF. In DNA form, the CDR3 reads TGTGCTCTTGGGCCAGGGGGGACAAGGGCCCTCACCGATAAACTCATCTTT.